This TCR beta chain is drawn from a study of T cell repertoires in cytomegalovirus infection. This clonotype was recorded many times. Its matching antigen is unknown. Study outcomes and limitations: Summed public TCR beta family frequency identified CMV carriers bearing the relevant HLA.

TCRdb re-analysed the reads in MiXCR, keeping a single row per CDR3 protein. This table has some 250,000 distinct CDR3 sequences, over 8% appearing once. The V end lost 8 bases, the J end lost 3 bases, and 14 bases lay between the germline ends. Per germline, CDR1 SNHLY and CDR2 FYNNEI. The CDR3 has 14 residues. The receptor was derived from a human donor in good health (CMV status not recorded). Some clones in this sample may be carry-over from other donors' samples. The V call is TRBV2, the J call TRBJ2-1, with D possibly being TRBD1 (6 bases). The specimen sequenced was PBMCs. In DNA form, the CDR3 reads TGTGCCAGCGGCCGGGACAACAACTACAATGAGCAGTTCTTC. Protein sequence: CASGRDNNYNEQFF.